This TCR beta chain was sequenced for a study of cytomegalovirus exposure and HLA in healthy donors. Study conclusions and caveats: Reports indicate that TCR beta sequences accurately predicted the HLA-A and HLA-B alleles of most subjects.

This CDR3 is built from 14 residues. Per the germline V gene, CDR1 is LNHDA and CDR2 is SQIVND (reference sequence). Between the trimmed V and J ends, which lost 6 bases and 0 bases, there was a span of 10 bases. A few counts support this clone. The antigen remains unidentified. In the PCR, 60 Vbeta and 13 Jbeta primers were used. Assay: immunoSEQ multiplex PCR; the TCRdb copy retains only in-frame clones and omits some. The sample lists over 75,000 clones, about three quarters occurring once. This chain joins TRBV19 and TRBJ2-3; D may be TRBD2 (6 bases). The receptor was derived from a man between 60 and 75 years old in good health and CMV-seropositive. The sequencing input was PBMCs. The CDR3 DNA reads TGTGCCAGTAGAGGCGGGGTTAGCACAGATACGCAGTATTTT. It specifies CASRGGVSTDTQYF. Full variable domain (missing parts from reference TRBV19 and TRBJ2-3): DGGITQSPKYLFRKEGQNVTLSCEQNLNHDAMYWYRQDPGQGLRLIYYSQIVNDFQKGDIAEGYSVSREKKESFPLTVTSAQKNPTAFYLCASRGGVSTDTQYFGPGTRLTVL.